A single sample gave rise to the 27 T cell receptor beta chains below, sequenced in a study of Ad26.COV2.S vaccination and SARS-CoV-2 variants. Generated by immunoSEQ multiplex PCR, the TCRdb table keeps only in-frame clones and is missing some. This table has roughly 510,000 clones, 87% appearing once. Treatment specified: 15 to 20 received Ad26.COV2.S at low or high dose, single or two shots; 5 received placebo; per-sample allocation not given. The study sampled participants on day 63 after the first vaccine or placebo injection. The sequences come from peripheral blood, collected in a trial of Ad26.COV2.S vaccine versus placebo. Every receptor here comes from a person between 18 and 65 years old who received the Ad26.COV2.S COVID-19 vaccine or a placebo.

This clone has just a few counts. The chain has TRBV9 and TRBJ1-2; D is undetermined. The CDR3 extends over 12 amino acids. Per the germline V gene, CDR1 is SGDLS and CDR2 is YYNGEE. Trimming removed 3 bases at V and 4 bases at J, with 7 bases between. The CDR3 coding sequence is TGTGCCAGCAGCGCGACCAGCTATGGCTACACCTTC. Translating gives CASSATSYGYTF. The full variable domain, completed using reference TRBV9 and TRBJ1-2, is DSGVTQTPKHLITATGQRVTLRCSPRSGDLSVYWYQQSLDQGLQFLIQYYNGEERAKGNILERFSAQQFPDLHSELNLSSLELGDSALYFCASSATSYGYTFGSGTRLTVV.

The V call is TRBV19, the J call TRBJ1-2, with TRBD1 matching over 10 bases. This CDR3 contains 16 residues. The V and J ends lost 2 bases and 7 bases, in that order; junction bases with no gene match: 10. Germline V gives CDR1 LNHDA, CDR2 SQIVND (reference sequence). This chain's CDR3 is CASSIPRTGGPGGYTF. CDR3 sequence (DNA): TGTGCCAGTAGTATACCGCGGACAGGGGGGCCCGGTGGCTACACCTTC. The full variable domain, in which reference TRBV19 and TRBJ1-2 provide the parts outside the CDR3, is DGGITQSPKYLFRKEGQNVTLSCEQNLNHDAMYWYRQDPGQGLRLIYYSQIVNDFQKGDIAEGYSVSREKKESFPLTVTSAQKNPTAFYLCASSIPRTGGPGGYTFGSGTRLTVV.

The J gene is TRBJ1-2, the V gene TRBV28; D unclear. This CDR3 has 13 amino acids. In germline, CDR1 is MDHEN, CDR2 SYDVKM. The V end lost 3 bases, the J end lost 8 bases, and 13 bases lay between the germline ends. The chain's CDR3 is CASSFGRQEGYTF. CDR3 bases: TGTGCCAGCAGTTTCGGCCGCCAGGAAGGCTACACCTTC.

CDR3 loop: CSVTLGSTVQYF. CDR3 bases: TGCAGCGTAACCCTCGGGTCCACGGTGCAGTACTTC. The V call is TRBV29-1, the J call TRBJ2-7; D is undetermined. The CDR3 has 12 residues. V dropped 6 bases and J dropped 9 bases, with 18 bases sitting between them. Germline CDR1 SQVTM, CDR2 ANQGSEA.

This clone occurred once. The chain couples TRBV28 to TRBJ1-1; D is undetermined. CDR1 is MDHEN and CDR2 is SYDVKM in the germline V gene. V was trimmed by 2 bases and J by 6 bases, leaving 10 bases between them. This CDR3 spans 13 amino acids. The CDR3, as DNA: TGTGCCAGCAGTTTACTTGGTTGGGCTGAAGCTTTCTTT. Protein product: CASSLLGWAEAFF.

The chain is built from TRBV11-2 and TRBJ2-5; D perhaps matches TRBD1 (5 bases). The CDR3 runs to 13 residues. Germline loops: CDR1 SGHAT, CDR2 FQNNGV. Trimming pared 5 bases from V and 5 bases from J, leaving 12 bases between. CDR3 coding DNA: TGTGCCAGCAGCGCCAGGGTCATGGAGACCCAGTACTTC. It encodes CASSARVMETQYF. The full variable domain, in which reference TRBV11-2 and TRBJ2-5 provide the parts outside the CDR3, is EAGVAQSPRYKIIEKRQSVAFWCNPISGHATLYWYQQILGQGPKLLIQFQNNGVVDDSQLPKDRFSAERLKGVDSTLKIQPAKLEDSAVYLCASSARVMETQYFGPGTRLLVL.

The chain employs TRBV13 and TRBJ2-3; 8 bases fit TRBD2. Germline loops: CDR1 PRHDT, CDR2 FYEKMQ (reference sequence). Losses at the gene ends were 8 bases for V and 7 bases for J; bases not matched to a gene: 11. This CDR3 region has 14 residues. As DNA, the CDR3 is TGTGCCAGCCAAGCGGGAGTTTCTCGGTATACGCAGTATTTT. Its translation is CASQAGVSRYTQYF.

The V call is TRBV20-1, the J call TRBJ2-7; TRBD2 matches 12 bases. V lost 3 bases, J lost 6 bases, and 12 bases stayed unmatched. CDR3 length: 16 residues. Germline lookup yields CDR1 DFQATT and CDR2 SNEGSKA (reference sequence). CDR3 residues: CSASPLAGGLGGEQYF. The CDR3 DNA follows: TGCAGTGCTAGTCCGCTAGCGGGAGGGCTGGGGGGCGAGCAGTACTTC.

This chain links TRBV3-1 (or the pseudogene TRBV3-2) with TRBJ2-1; D might be TRBD2 (5 bases). The V gene lost 4 bases and the J gene lost 9 bases, with 10 bases spanning the gap. Germline V gene sequence: CDR1 LGHDT, CDR2 YNNKEL (reference sequence). This CDR3 contains 12 residues. The CDR3 coding sequence is TGTGCCAGCAGCCCCCTAGCAGGTGAGCAGTTCTTC. Its translation is CASSPLAGEQFF.

In its sample, this clone was seen once. The genes are TRBV6-5 and TRBJ2-2; D not certain. V was cut by 7 bases and J by 8 bases, with 8 bases left in between. The CDR3 has 11 amino acids. Per germline, CDR1 MNHEY and CDR2 SVGAGI. The CDR3 spells CASTYGGELFF. In DNA, the CDR3 is TGTGCCAGCACCTACGGAGGGGAGCTGTTTTTT.

The chain recombines TRBV5-1 with TRBJ2-3, with TRBD2 matching over 11 bases. The length of the CDR3 is 17 residues. The V gene end was trimmed by 2 bases and the J gene end by 1 base; junction bases not matched to a gene: 6. Germline lookup yields CDR1 SGHRS and CDR2 YFSETQ. The CDR3 DNA follows: TGCGCCAGCAGCTTAATAGCGGGAGGGGTTCGCACAGATACGCAGTATTTT. Protein: CASSLIAGGVRTDTQYF.

The chain links TRBV28 to TRBJ2-6; perhaps TRBD1 as D (5 bases). The CDR3 runs 18 residues. Trimming left V 3 bases short and J 0 bases short, with 15 bases between. Germline V lookup: CDR1 MDHEN, CDR2 SYDVKM. The CDR3 region has the DNA TGTGCCAGCAGTTTGGGGCGGTCCATCCTCTCTGGGGCCAACGTCCTGACTTTC. The encoded protein is CASSLGRSILSGANVLTF. Full variable domain (remainder filled in from reference TRBV28 and TRBJ2-6): DVKVTQSSRYLVKRTGEKVFLECVQDMDHENMFWYRQDPGLGLRLIYFSYDVKMKEKGDIPEGYSVSREKKERFSLILESASTNQTSMYLCASSLGRSILSGANVLTFGAGSRLTVL.

This chain connects TRBV5-4 to TRBJ1-1; TRBD1 is a possible D gene (6 bases). The V and J ends lost 0 bases and 5 bases respectively, with 17 bases between them. CDR1 and CDR2 (germline): SGHNT, YYREEE (reference sequence). CDR3 length: 16 residues. CDR3 DNA: TGTGCCAGCAGCTTGGGTGGGCTCCGCAGGGGAACTGAAGCTTTCTTT. Protein product: CASSLGGLRRGTEAFF.

The chain recombines TRBV28 with TRBJ1-3, with a tentative D call TRBD1 (5 bases). The CDR3 extends over 15 amino acids. Germline CDR1 and CDR2: MDHEN and SYDVKM. V was cut by 6 bases and J by 1 base, with 13 bases left in between. The CDR3: CASSPHGGSGNTIYF. CDR3 sequence (DNA): TGTGCCAGCAGCCCCCACGGGGGATCTGGAAACACCATATATTTT.

In nucleotides, the CDR3 is TGCAGCGTTGTAGCCGCCAAAGCTTTCTTT. This sequence encodes CSVVAAKAFF. V and J are TRBV29-1 and TRBJ1-1; D is undetermined. The germline gives CDR1 SQVTM, CDR2 ANQGSEA. Trimming shortened V by 4 bases and J by 9 bases, and 9 bases separated the two germline ends. This CDR3 is 10 amino acids long.

The chain employs TRBV4-1 and TRBJ1-2; D may be TRBD1 (5 bases). The CDR3 is 16 amino acids. Germline V gene data show CDR1 as MGHRA and CDR2 as YSYEKL. The V end lost 1 base, the J end lost 4 bases, and 16 bases lay between the germline ends. The CDR3: CASSQGERGASYGYTF. The CDR3 nucleotides read TGCGCCAGCAGCCAAGGAGAGAGGGGAGCGAGCTATGGCTACACCTTC.

This chain uses TRBV7-9 with TRBJ1-1, with D tentatively TRBD1 (5 bases). There are 16 residues in the CDR3. Trimming removed 4 bases at V and 0 bases at J, with 15 bases between. CDR1 SEHNR and CDR2 FQNEAQ come from the germline V gene (reference sequence). This chain's CDR3 is CASSSFGGGLNTEAFF. Here the CDR3 DNA reads TGTGCCAGCAGCTCCTTTGGTGGGGGGTTGAACACTGAAGCTTTCTTT.

This chain uses TRBV30 with TRBJ2-1, with D unresolved. This CDR3 is built from 13 residues. Germline CDR1 is GTSNPN and CDR2 is SVGIG (reference sequence). The V end lost 5 bases, the J end lost 6 bases, and 14 bases lay between the germline ends. CDR3 in DNA: TGTGCCTGGCGCTATAACCAGCCCAATGAGCAGTTCTTC. Translation: CAWRYNQPNEQFF.

The chain joins TRBV7-2 to TRBJ1-2; the D is unclear. The V end was cut by 3 bases, the J end by 4 bases, with 6 bases between. Germline V lookup: CDR1 SGHTA, CDR2 FQGNSA. CDR3 length: 12 amino acids. In DNA form, the CDR3 reads TGTGCCAGCAGCTTTCAAGGCTATGGCTACACCTTC. Protein sequence: CASSFQGYGYTF.

This chain links TRBV6-6 with TRBJ1-2, with TRBD1 matching 7 bases. J lost 8 bases, V lost 7 bases, and 13 bases had no gene match. CDR3 length: 14 amino acids. From germline, CDR1 is MNHNY and CDR2 SVGAGI (reference sequence). For the CDR3, the DNA is TGTGCCAGCATTCAACAGGGGCAACGAGGGGGCTACACCTTC. It translates to CASIQQGQRGGYTF.

CDR3: CASSLFVTGGGSTSYEQYF. CDR3 DNA: TGTGCCAGCTCACTATTCGTGACAGGCGGGGGGTCAACCTCCTACGAGCAGTACTTC. This sequence joins TRBV18 and TRBJ2-7; 8 bases are a match to TRBD2. The CDR3 is made up of 19 amino acids. The trim removed 4 bases at V and 0 bases at J, leaving 17 bases unmatched. Germline CDR1 reads KGHSH; CDR2 reads LQKENI.

V usage is TRBV7-2 and J usage is TRBJ1-2, with D possibly TRBD1 on 5 matching bases. This CDR3 is built from 15 residues. V was pared by 7 bases and J by 2 bases, with 17 bases between. The V gene's germline CDR1 is SGHTA and CDR2 FQGNSA. The CDR3: CASKKGGVPNYGYTF. Here the CDR3 DNA reads TGTGCCAGCAAAAAGGGAGGGGTACCCAACTATGGCTACACCTTC.

The chain joins TRBV19 to TRBJ2-5; D is unresolved. This CDR3 comprises 14 residues. Germline CDR1 reads LNHDA; CDR2 reads SQIVND (reference sequence). V was shortened by 3 bases and J by 5 bases, with 13 bases between the two germline ends. DNA for the CDR3: TGTGCCAGTAGTATGAAGGGTTTTTGGGAGACCCAGTACTTC. Protein product: CASSMKGFWETQYF.

This rearrangement joins TRBV5-4 to TRBJ2-2, with 7 nucleotides matching TRBD2. V shed 4 bases, J shed 5 bases, and the junction held 5 bases outside the gene matches. This CDR3 contains 14 residues. The V gene's germline CDR1 is SGHNT and CDR2 YYREEE (reference sequence). The CDR3 DNA follows: TGTGCCAGCAGCCGCGGGAGAAGGACCGGGGAGCTGTTTTTT. As protein: CASSRGRRTGELFF.

This chain joins TRBV28 and TRBJ2-7; 7 bases are a match to TRBD1. This CDR3 spans 13 amino acids. The germline V gene has CDR1 MDHEN and CDR2 SYDVKM. With V trimmed by 10 bases and J by 4 bases, 10 bases remained unmatched. In nucleotides, the CDR3 is TGTGCCATCGAACAGGGGACGGGATACGAGCAGTACTTC. It translates to CAIEQGTGYEQYF.

This rearrangement joins TRBV28 to TRBJ1-1; D may be TRBD1 (5 bases). The CDR3 loop spans 16 amino acids. CDR1 is MDHEN, CDR2 SYDVKM, per germline. The V end lost 1 base, the J end lost 5 bases, and 17 bases lay between the germline ends. CDR3 residues: CASSLLGTHARTEAFF. The CDR3 nucleotides are TGTGCCAGCAGTTTATTGGGGACGCACGCGCGAACTGAAGCTTTCTTT.

The CDR3 sequence: CASSQYSSNEQFF. CDR3 in DNA: TGTGCCAGCAGCCAATATTCTAGCAATGAGCAGTTCTTC. The chain uses TRBV3-1 (or the pseudogene TRBV3-2) and TRBJ2-1; D remains ambiguous. The CDR3 is 13 amino acids. Germline CDR1 reads LGHDT; CDR2 reads YNNKEL (reference sequence). V dropped 2 bases and J dropped 6 bases, with 8 bases sitting between them.